The following is a T cell receptor (beta chain) sequence with its context. What it binds is unknown. Patients got ipilimumab 1 mg/kg beginning 14 to 28 days post-transplant. Generated by immunoSEQ multiplex PCR, the TCRdb table keeps only in-frame clones and is missing some. The table has 43,000 or so clones, roughly 90% seen once. These data originate in a study of ipilimumab plus nivolumab after autologous stem cell transplantation. Looking at the study overall: The myeloma cohort included high-risk transplant-naive patients and patients relapsing within 3 years of a first autologous transplant.

Points from the study as a whole: TCR repertoire, Treg phenotype and gut microbiota reportedly support more study of this approach.

The origin of this receptor is a male donor with multiple myeloma. The material was PBMCs, obtained in a trial of ipilimumab plus nivolumab as post-transplant consolidation.

The CDR3 spells CATSRDLGLINYGYTF. In nucleotides, the CDR3 is TGTGCCACCAGCAGAGATCTGGGTCTCATTAACTATGGCTACACCTTC. The V call is TRBV15, the J call TRBJ1-2, with D hard to call. Per the germline V gene, CDR1 is LNHNV and CDR2 is YYDKDF (reference sequence). Between the trimmed V and J ends, which lost 0 bases and 1 base, there was a span of 12 bases. The CDR3 consists of 16 residues.